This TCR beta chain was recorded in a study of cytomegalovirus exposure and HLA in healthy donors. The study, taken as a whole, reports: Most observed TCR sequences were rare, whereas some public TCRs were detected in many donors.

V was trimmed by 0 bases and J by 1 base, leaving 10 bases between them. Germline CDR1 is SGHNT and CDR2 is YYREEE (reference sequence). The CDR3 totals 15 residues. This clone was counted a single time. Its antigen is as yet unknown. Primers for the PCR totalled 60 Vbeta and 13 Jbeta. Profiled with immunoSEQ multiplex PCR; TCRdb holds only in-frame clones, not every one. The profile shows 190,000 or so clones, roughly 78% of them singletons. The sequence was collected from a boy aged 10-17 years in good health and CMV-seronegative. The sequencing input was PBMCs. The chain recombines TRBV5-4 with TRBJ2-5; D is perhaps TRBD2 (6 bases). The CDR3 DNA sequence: TGTGCCAGCAGCTTGGACGGGGGAGGCCAAGAGACCCAGTACTTC. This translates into CASSLDGGGQETQYF. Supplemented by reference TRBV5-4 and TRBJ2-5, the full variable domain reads ETGVTQSPTHLIKTRGQQVTLRCSSQSGHNTVSWYQQALGQGPQFIFQYYREEENGRGNFPPRFSGLQFPNYSSELNVNALELDDSALYLCASSLDGGGQETQYFGPGTRLLVL.